These T cell receptor beta chains were read from a single sample in a study of blood T cell repertoires in COVID-19. Profiled with immunoSEQ multiplex PCR; TCRdb holds only in-frame clones, not every one. The sample shows more than 95,000 clones, about 90% of them seen only once. Sequencing was carried out using peripheral blood. The receptor set was obtained from a human donor in a cohort sampled during active COVID-19. The CDR3 runs from the conserved cysteine through the conserved F or W. Each record gives: J gene, V gene, D gene, clone size, CDR3 protein, CDR3 DNA. The D gene is left open where the match is weak. Clone size is given for some rows only: seen once, a few or many times, or a class if the clone is expanded.

>TRBJ2-7|TRBV30|TRBD1|NA
CARTGTGDYEQYF
TGTGCCCGAACCGGGACAGGCGACTACGAGCAGTACTTC
>TRBJ1-6|TRBV2|TRBD1|NA
CASRGDSSYNSPLHF
TGTGCCAGCAGGGGGGACAGCTCCTATAATTCACCCCTCCACTTT
>TRBJ2-2|TRBV5-1|TRBD1|NA
CASSWGQGISNTGELFF
TGCGCCAGCAGCTGGGGACAGGGGATTTCGAACACCGGGGAGCTGTTTTTT
>TRBJ2-5|TRBV12-3/TRBV12-4|NA|NA
CASSWSGDETQYF
TGTGCCAGCAGCTGGTCGGGGGACGAGACCCAGTACTTC
>TRBJ2-7|TRBV11-3|NA|NA
CASSLGSTYEQYF
TGTGCCAGCAGCTTAGGGTCTACCTACGAGCAGTACTTC
>TRBJ1-2|TRBV7-3|NA|NA
CASSPGASPNYGYTF
TGTGCCAGCAGCCCAGGGGCCAGTCCTAACTATGGCTACACCTTC
>TRBJ1-5|TRBV19|NA|NA
CASSISATVGNQPQHF
TGTGCCAGTAGTATAAGCGCGACAGTCGGCAATCAGCCCCAGCATTTT
>TRBJ1-5|TRBV7-9|TRBD1|NA
CASSRDSANQPQHF
TGTGCCAGCAGCCGGGACAGCGCTAATCAGCCCCAGCATTTT
>TRBJ2-7|TRBV6-5|TRBD2|NA
CASSYDLAGNYEQYF
TGTGCCAGCAGTTACGATCTAGCGGGAAACTACGAGCAGTACTTC
>TRBJ2-1|TRBV3-1/TRBV3-2|TRBD2|NA
CASSQVWREGTYNEQFF
TGTGCCAGCAGCCAAGTATGGCGGGAGGGCACCTACAATGAGCAGTTCTTC
>TRBJ2-5|TRBV5-6|NA|NA
CASSLVAGDRETQYF
TGTGCCAGCAGCTTGGTGGCAGGGGATCGGGAGACCCAGTACTTC
>TRBJ2-3|TRBV9|NA|NA
CASTQGGRTDTQYF
TGTGCCAGCACCCAGGGAGGACGCACAGATACGCAGTATTTT
>TRBJ2-2|TRBV28|TRBD2|once
CASSSQGGAGELFF
TGTGCCAGCAGTTCCCAGGGAGGGGCCGGGGAGCTGTTTTTT
>TRBJ1-5|TRBV6-4|NA|NA
CARPTYPRVGNQPQHF
TGTGCCAGACCCACCTATCCCAGGGTTGGCAATCAGCCCCAGCATTTT
>TRBJ2-1|TRBV3-1/TRBV3-2|NA|NA
CASSRHYNEQFF
TGTGCCAGCAGCCGGCATTACAATGAGCAGTTCTTC
>TRBJ2-7|TRBV7-9|TRBD1|NA
CASRSPGQGSEQYF
TGTGCCAGCAGGAGTCCGGGACAGGGATCCGAGCAGTACTTC
>TRBJ2-1|TRBV5-4|NA|once
CASSPSGGTEYNEQFF
TGTGCCAGCAGCCCTTCGGGGGGGACAGAATACAATGAGCAGTTCTTC
>TRBJ2-3|TRBV18|TRBD2|NA
CASSPLRPVSGSTDTQYF
TGTGCCAGCTCACCACTCCGGCCGGTTAGCGGGAGCACAGATACGCAGTATTTT
>TRBJ2-7|TRBV29-1|TRBD2|NA
CSDRLAGSGGGRYEQYF
TGCAGTGATCGACTAGCGGGAAGTGGGGGAGGGAGATACGAGCAGTACTTC
>TRBJ2-6|TRBV9|TRBD2|NA
CASSVAGGSGANVLTF
TGTGCCAGCAGCGTAGCGGGGGGTTCAGGGGCCAACGTCCTGACTTTC
>TRBJ1-6|TRBV7-2|NA|NA
CASSLARYSSPLHF
TGTGCCAGCAGCTTAGCCCGGTATAGTTCACCCCTCCACTTT
>TRBJ2-1|TRBV4-1|NA|NA
CASSHQTEYNEQFF
TGCGCCAGCAGCCATCAGACAGAATACAATGAGCAGTTCTTC
>TRBJ2-1|TRBV27|TRBD1|NA
CASSILLGTGDYNEQFF
TGTGCCAGCAGCATTCTTCTCGGGACAGGGGACTACAATGAGCAGTTCTTC
>TRBJ2-1|TRBV3-1/TRBV3-2|TRBD2|NA
CASSRGLAYNEQFF
TGTGCCAGCAGCCGAGGACTAGCTTACAATGAGCAGTTCTTC
>TRBJ1-2|TRBV6-5|NA|NA
CASSYSARYGYTF
TGTGCCAGCAGTTACTCCGCGCGTTATGGCTACACCTTC
>TRBJ2-2|TRBV9|NA|NA
CASSPRTDTGELFF
TGTGCCAGCAGCCCAAGGACAGACACCGGGGAGCTGTTTTTT
>TRBJ2-1|TRBV3-1/TRBV3-2|TRBD2|NA
CASSPSVFRTSGSYNEQFF
TGTGCCAGCAGCCCCTCGGTCTTTCGTACTAGCGGGAGTTACAATGAGCAGTTCTTC
>TRBJ2-7|TRBV13|NA|NA
CASSLQRNLYEQYF
TGTGCCAGCAGCTTACAGCGGAACCTCTACGAGCAGTACTTC
>TRBJ1-5|TRBV5-1|TRBD1|once
CASSLESPGQGGNQPQHF
TGCGCCAGCAGCCTAGAAAGCCCGGGACAGGGTGGCAATCAGCCCCAGCATTTT